A selection of T cell receptor beta chains follows, all from one sample in a study of blood T cell repertoires in COVID-19. Produced via immunoSEQ multiplex PCR; TCRdb's table is partial and in-frame only. The sample holds 280,000 or so clones, approximately 83% seen once. Sequenced material: PBMCs or T cells enriched from blood (not recorded which). These TCRs come from a man aged 25-40 years who had recovered from COVID-19. The CDR3 runs from the conserved cysteine through the conserved F or W. D genes are given only for firm matches. A row's size may be missing; if present it is once, few, many or a size class.

d_call,v_call,clone_size,j_call,cdr3_nt,cdr3_aa
.,TRBV3-1/TRBV3-2,.,TRBJ1-4,TGTGCCAGCAGCCTAGCTACCCGTAGGGGCACAGTTAATGATGAAAAACTGTTTTTT,CASSLATRRGTVNDEKLFF
.,TRBV6-5,.,TRBJ1-1,TGTGCCAGCACCAGGACGGGATCCAACACTGAAGCTTTCTTT,CASTRTGSNTEAFF
.,TRBV5-1,once,TRBJ1-3,TGCGCCAGCAGCTTGGAGGCGGCCTCTGGAAACACCATATATTTT,CASSLEAASGNTIYF
TRBD1,TRBV5-4,.,TRBJ2-2,TGTGCCAGCAGCTTGGCAGGGGGCACCGGGGAGCTGTTTTTT,CASSLAGGTGELFF
.,TRBV6-4,.,TRBJ2-1,TGTGCCAGCAGTGAATCGGACGGGGGAAGGGTGAGGAATGAGCAGTTCTTC,CASSESDGGRVRNEQFF
.,TRBV3-1/TRBV3-2,.,TRBJ1-1,TGTGCCAGCAGCCAAGAGAGCGGAAGGAACACTGAAGCTTTCTTT,CASSQESGRNTEAFF
.,TRBV12-3/TRBV12-4,.,TRBJ1-5,TGTGCCAGCAGTTTTCGGAGGCAGCCCCAGCATTTT,CASSFRRQPQHF
TRBD2,TRBV6-6,.,TRBJ2-3,TGTGCCAGCAGTGACCAGGGACTAGCGGATACGCAGTATTTT,CASSDQGLADTQYF
.,TRBV5-1,.,TRBJ1-1,TGCGCCAGCAGCTCCGGACAGACGAACACTGAAGCTTTCTTT,CASSSGQTNTEAFF
TRBD1,TRBV6-5,.,TRBJ2-7,TGTGCCAGCAGTTACTACAGGGGTTCCTACGAGCAGTACTTC,CASSYYRGSYEQYF
.,TRBV6-2/TRBV6-3,.,TRBJ1-1,TGTGCCAGCAGTTACATAAGACAGACCATGAACACTGAAGCTTTCTTT,CASSYIRQTMNTEAFF
TRBD1,TRBV7-9,.,TRBJ2-7,TGTGCCAGCAGCCCCCAGGGGGACGAGCAGTACTTC,CASSPQGDEQYF
TRBD2,TRBV7-9,.,TRBJ2-7,TGTGCCAGCAGCCCCCGACGGGGGGGTTACGAGCAGTACTTC,CASSPRRGGYEQYF
.,TRBV21-1,.,TRBJ1-2,TGTGCCAGCAGCAAAGGACCTCAACGACAGGGATGGGGCTACACCTTC,CASSKGPQRQGWGYTF
TRBD1,TRBV5-1,.,TRBJ1-6,TGCGCCAGCAGCTCGGGGACAGGGGCTTCACCCCTCCACTTT,CASSSGTGASPLHF
.,TRBV9,.,TRBJ1-6,TGTGCCAGCAGCGTAGGGGAGGGCAGCTTTAATTCACCCCTCCACTTT,CASSVGEGSFNSPLHF
.,TRBV3-1/TRBV3-2,.,TRBJ1-6,TGTGCCAGCAGCCAAGATCGGACAAGGAATAATTCACCCCTCCACTTT,CASSQDRTRNNSPLHF
.,TRBV6-5,few,TRBJ2-7,TGTGCCAGCACCCCCCCTGGCTGGTCCTACGAGCAGTACTTC,CASTPPGWSYEQYF
TRBD1,TRBV14,.,TRBJ1-3,TGTGCCAGCAGCCAAGTGGGACAGAGTGGAAACACCATATATTTT,CASSQVGQSGNTIYF
.,TRBV6-5,.,TRBJ2-3,TGTGCCAGTTGTAGCGGCGGGGACTCAGATACGCAGTATTTT,CASCSGGDSDTQYF
.,TRBV6-2/TRBV6-3,.,TRBJ1-2,TGTGCCAGCAGTTACGGCGGCAATAACTATGGCTACACCTTC,CASSYGGNNYGYTF
TRBD1,TRBV19,.,TRBJ2-1,TGTGCCACCGCAAAACAGGGGGCAACGTACAATGAGCAGTTCTTC,CATAKQGATYNEQFF
TRBD1,TRBV6-2/TRBV6-3,.,TRBJ2-2,TGTGCCAGCAGTGACCGGGACAGAAACACCGGGGAGCTGTTTTTT,CASSDRDRNTGELFF
.,TRBV2,.,TRBJ1-2,TGTGCCAGCAGTTCTTACGGTGAACTCTATGGCTACACCTTC,CASSSYGELYGYTF
.,TRBV3-1/TRBV3-2,.,TRBJ1-1,TGTGCCAGCAGCCTAACAAAGAACACTGAAGCTTTCTTT,CASSLTKNTEAFF
.,TRBV6-2/TRBV6-3,.,TRBJ1-5,TGTGCCAGCAGTCGCAGACAGGTTGCTCAGCCCCAGCATTTT,CASSRRQVAQPQHF
.,TRBV5-1,once,TRBJ2-3,TGCGCCAGCAGCCTCCTCGGGGTTAGTGGTGCAGATACGCAGTATTTT,CASSLLGVSGADTQYF
.,TRBV9,.,TRBJ1-1,TGTGCCAGCAGCACAAGTACTGACGAAACCGGGACTGAAGCTTTCTTT,CASSTSTDETGTEAFF
TRBD2,TRBV5-1,.,TRBJ2-1,TGCGCCAGCAGCTTAGGTTTTAGCGGGGGGCCGTTTGTCAATGAGCAGTTCTTC,CASSLGFSGGPFVNEQFF
.,TRBV11-2,few,TRBJ2-7,TGTGCCAGCAGCGAGTCCTGGTCCTACGAGCAGTACTTC,CASSESWSYEQYF
TRBD1,TRBV6-5,.,TRBJ1-3,TGTGCCACCAACATACAGGGGGTCACTGGAAACACCATATATTTT,CATNIQGVTGNTIYF
.,TRBV19,.,TRBJ2-7,TGTGCCAGTACCCCATCAATCAGGGACGGGAGCTCCTACGAGCAGTACTTC,CASTPSIRDGSSYEQYF
.,TRBV9,.,TRBJ2-3,TGTGCCAGCAGCGTAGGTATAGCGGCGAGCACAGATACGCAGTATTTT,CASSVGIAASTDTQYF
.,TRBV5-6,.,TRBJ1-2,TGTGCCAGCAGCTTATACGGCCCGGGGGACTATGGCTACACCTTC,CASSLYGPGDYGYTF
TRBD1,TRBV18,.,TRBJ2-6,TGTGCCAGCTCAGCCCCCAAGGGGGCTTCTGGGGCCAACGTCCTGACTTTC,CASSAPKGASGANVLTF
.,TRBV11-1,.,TRBJ2-7,TGTGCCAGCAGTTCTGAGTACGAGCAGTACTTC,CASSSEYEQYF
.,TRBV4-1,.,TRBJ1-2,TGCGCCAGCAGCCAACACATGGGGCCCTATGGCTACACCTTC,CASSQHMGPYGYTF
.,TRBV7-3,few,TRBJ1-6,TGTGCCAGCAGCTTACTGGCAGGGGTATCACCCCTCCACTTT,CASSLLAGVSPLHF
TRBD1,TRBV12-5,.,TRBJ1-2,TGTGCTAGTGGTTTGGTACTCGGACAGGGGGCGAATGAGGTGACTAGCTATGGCTACACCTTC,CASGLVLGQGANEVTSYGYTF
.,TRBV30,once,TRBJ2-1,TGTGCCTGGAGTGAGCCGTACAATGAGCAGTTCTTC,CAWSEPYNEQFF
.,TRBV5-1,.,TRBJ2-5,TGCGCCAGCAGCCCAATGCCCGGGGAAGAGACCCAGTACTTC,CASSPMPGEETQYF
.,TRBV5-1,.,TRBJ2-4,TGCGCCAGCAGCTTGGAAGAGGGCCGGGTAAACATTCAGTACTTC,CASSLEEGRVNIQYF
TRBD1,TRBV9,.,TRBJ1-3,TGTGCCAGCAGCCCAGGGGACAGGTCTTCTGGAAACACCATATATTTT,CASSPGDRSSGNTIYF
.,TRBV6-5,.,TRBJ2-6,TGTGCCAGCAGAGAGTCTAGCTCTGGGGCCAACGTCCTGACTTTC,CASRESSSGANVLTF
TRBD1,TRBV30,once,TRBJ1-1,TGTGCCTGGAGTGCGACAGGGCTGTATACTGAAGCTTTCTTT,CAWSATGLYTEAFF
TRBD1,TRBV7-3,.,TRBJ2-5,TGTGCCAGCGGACAGGTTGGCGGGACCCAGTACTTC,CASGQVGGTQYF
TRBD2,TRBV11-3,.,TRBJ2-5,TGTGCCAGCAGCTCAGGGGGGACTAGCGCAGAGACCCAGTACTTC,CASSSGGTSAETQYF
TRBD2,TRBV5-1,.,TRBJ2-7,TGCGCCAGCAGGTTGGGAGGGCCGCCGGGCTACGAGCAGTACTTC,CASRLGGPPGYEQYF
.,TRBV6-4,.,TRBJ1-2,TGTGCCAGCAGTGACGAGGCGACCGGTGGCTACACCTTC,CASSDEATGGYTF